The 20 T cell receptor beta chains below all came from one sample that was sequenced in a study of response to subunit inactivated influenza vaccine. TCRdb ran MiXCR on the RT-PCR reads and lists one entry per CDR3 protein. This sample has about 480,000 distinct CDR3 sequences; 10% to 11% occur once, and the top ten carry approximately 12%. Sequencing used PBMCs from blood, obtained around seven weeks after vaccination. The receptor source for this set is a man aged 45-65 years who received an inactivated influenza vaccine.

This clonotype was found a few times. The chain employs TRBV29-1 and TRBJ1-1; 7 bases are a match to TRBD1. The CDR3 is 12 amino acids. The J segment lost 6 bases and the V segment lost 5 bases, leaving 6 bases of the junction unmatched. Germline values: CDR1 SQVTM, CDR2 ANQGSEA. The CDR3 nucleotides read TGCAGCGTTCTTACAGGGGTTTCTGAAGCTTTCTTT. Translated: CSVLTGVSEAFF.

This clonotype was seen more than once but under ten times. The CDR3 sequence: CASSPKLGDTQYF. CDR3 sequence (DNA): TGTGCCAGCAGCCCGAAGTTGGGAGATACGCAGTATTTT. This chain connects TRBV7-3 to TRBJ2-3; D gene ambiguous. V lost 5 bases and J lost 5, with 11 bases in between. This CDR3 spans 13 amino acids. The germline V gene has CDR1 SGHTA and CDR2 FQGTGA.

The chain combines TRBV3-1 with TRBJ1-1; no firm D call. V lost 4 bases and J 1 base, leaving 13 bases between the germline ends. Germline CDR1 and CDR2: LGHDT and YNNKEL (reference sequence). The CDR3 is 15 residues long. CDR3 loop: CASSPLGRTNTEAFF. The DNA for the CDR3 is TGTGCCAGCAGCCCCCTCGGACGGACGAACACTGAAGCTTTCTTT.

With regard to this clonotype: Sequence at one end of the junction differs from germline and may be a read error. The chain has TRBV7-2 and TRBJ2-7; TRBD2 matches 9 bases. This CDR3 has 12 amino acids. The germline gives CDR1 SGHTA, CDR2 FQGNSA. Here the CDR3 DNA reads TGTGCCAGCAGTTTTACTAGCGGGCCTACCCATTTC. Its translation is CASSFTSGPTHF.

This clonotype turned up a few times. The chain combines TRBV12-3 or TRBV12-4 with TRBJ1-6, with TRBD1 matching over 9 bases. This CDR3 is built from 15 residues. Trimming removed 6 bases from V and 7 bases from J; junction bases left unmatched: 7. The CDR3 spells CASRPLTGGNSPLHF. CDR3 nucleotides: TGTGCCAGCAGACCTTTAACAGGGGGCAATTCACCCCTCCACTTT.

This clonotype was counted many times. The chain combines TRBV5-1 with TRBJ2-7; no reliable D call. V gave up 2 bases and J gave up 5 bases, with 8 bases separating them. The CDR3 is 12 amino acids. CDR1 is SGHRS, CDR2 YFSETQ, per germline. The CDR3: CASSFGKDEQYF. The CDR3 coding sequence is TGCGCCAGCAGCTTTGGGAAAGACGAGCAGTACTTC.

In its sample, this clonotype was seen many times. The chain is built from TRBV6-2 or TRBV6-3 and TRBJ2-1; the match to TRBD2 covers 10 bases. J gave up 5 bases and V 2 bases, and 6 bases lay outside the gene matches. The CDR3 contains 16 residues. CDR1 and CDR2 from the germline V gene are MNHEY and SVGEGT. The CDR3 spells CASSYLAGASDNEQFF. In nucleotides, the CDR3 is TGTGCCAGCAGTTACCTAGCGGGGGCAAGCGACAATGAGCAGTTCTTC.

This clonotype was seen more than once but under ten times. The V gene is TRBV4-1, the J gene TRBJ2-5, with a possible D match to TRBD2 (5 bases). The CDR3 consists of 13 residues. Per the germline V gene, CDR1 is MGHRA and CDR2 is YSYEKL. V shed 3 bases and J shed 6 bases, with 11 bases lying between them. Here the CDR3 reads CASSQVREKTQYF. The CDR3, as DNA: TGCGCCAGCAGCCAGGTTAGGGAGAAGACCCAGTACTTC.

With regard to this clonotype: The germline gene is not matched at one end of the junction; a read error may be the cause. The gene calls are TRBV7-9 and TRBJ1-3; D is uncertain. CDR1 is SEHNR and CDR2 is FQNEAQ in the germline V gene (reference sequence). There are 14 residues in the CDR3. The CDR3 sequence is CASSLSVSGKTIYF. CDR3 nucleotide sequence: TGTGCCAGCAGCTTATCAGTCTCTGGAAAAACCATATATTTT.

There are many counts of this clonotype. This chain joins TRBV20-1 and TRBJ1-2, with TRBD1 matching 7 bases. Germline V gene sequence: CDR1 DFQATT, CDR2 SNEGSKA (reference sequence). The CDR3 contains 13 residues. Trimming removed 5 bases from V and 4 bases from J; junction bases left unmatched: 7. For the CDR3, the DNA is TGCAGTGCTTTGACAGGGTCTGCCTATGGCTACACCTTC. Amino acids: CSALTGSAYGYTF.

A note on this clonotype: It may be a read error: a sequence one base away is much more abundant. J is TRBJ2-1 and V is TRBV7-9; the match to TRBD2 covers 7 bases. This CDR3 spans 12 amino acids. The germline CDR1 and CDR2 sequences are SEHNR and FQNEAQ (reference sequence). V shed 7 bases and J 7 bases; nucleotides not matched to a gene: 4. CDR3 sequence: CASTFGRNEQFF. The CDR3, as DNA: TGTGCCAGCACCTTCGGGAGGAATGAGCAGTTCTTC.

This clonotype was counted at least ten times. The V and J genes are TRBV10-1 and TRBJ2-2, with D unclear. The germline gives CDR1 WNHNN, CDR2 SYGVQD (reference sequence). There are 13 residues in the CDR3. The V gene lost 0 bases and the J gene lost 6 bases, with 5 bases spanning the gap. CDR3 in DNA: TGCGCCAGCAGTGAGTCTTACGCCGGGGAGCTGTTTTTT. Translated: CASSESYAGELFF.

This rearrangement joins TRBV12-3 or TRBV12-4 to TRBJ2-7; D remains unclear. CDR3 length: 14 amino acids. Trimming took off 1 base at V and 3 bases at J, with 10 bases between the two ends. This chain's CDR3 is CASSLDLGYYEQYF. CDR3 coding DNA: TGTGCCAGCAGTTTAGACTTGGGGTACTACGAGCAGTACTTC.

This clonotype has a handful of counts. The chain uses TRBV3-1 and TRBJ1-2; D not certain. V was pared by 0 bases and J by 4 bases, with 12 bases between. From germline, CDR1 is LGHDT and CDR2 YNNKEL (reference sequence). The CDR3 spans 15 residues. CDR3 residues: CASSQDPTGSYGYTF. CDR3 DNA: TGTGCCAGCAGCCAAGATCCGACGGGCAGCTATGGCTACACCTTC. Combining the CDR3 with reference TRBV3-1 and TRBJ1-2 gives the whole variable domain DTAVSQTPKYLVTQMGNDKSIKCEQNLGHDTMYWYKQDSKKFLKIMFSYNNKELIINETVPNRFSPKSPDKAHLNLHINSLELGDSAVYFCASSQDPTGSYGYTFGSGTRLTVV.

This clonotype occurred many times. V usage is TRBV5-1 and J usage is TRBJ2-1; 10 bases fit TRBD2. Trimming took 4 bases from V and 0 from J; bases not matched to a gene: 7. The V gene's germline CDR1 is SGHRS and CDR2 YFSETQ. This CDR3 is 17 amino acids long. The CDR3 DNA sequence: TGCGCCAGCAGCGGTCCCGGGACTAGCGCCTCCTACAATGAGCAGTTCTTC. The encoded protein is CASSGPGTSASYNEQFF.

This clonotype was counted at least ten times. Here the CDR3 DNA reads TGTGCCAGCACCTCCCGGCGCGCTCATTATGGCTACACCTTC. It encodes CASTSRRAHYGYTF. V usage is TRBV6-2 or TRBV6-3 and J usage is TRBJ1-2; D remains ambiguous. Germline assignment: CDR1 MNHEY and CDR2 SVGEGT. The CDR3 is 14 amino acids. Trimming took off 7 bases at V and 5 bases at J, with 17 bases between the two ends.

A few counts support this clonotype. V usage is TRBV2 and J usage is TRBJ1-4, with 8 bases identical to TRBD1. With V trimmed by 7 bases and J by 3 bases, 7 bases remained unmatched. Germline V gene lookup returns CDR1 SNHLY and CDR2 FYNNEI. This CDR3 has 15 amino acids. CDR3 in DNA: TGTGCCAGCACCGACGGGACAGGAGCTAATGAAAAACTGTTTTTT. This sequence encodes CASTDGTGANEKLFF.

This clonotype was recorded at least ten times. V gene TRBV9 combines with J gene TRBJ2-2; no firm D call. CDR1 and CDR2 (germline): SGDLS, YYNGEE. The CDR3 consists of 12 residues. Trimming pared 2 bases from V and 5 bases from J, leaving 4 bases between. As DNA, the CDR3 is TGTGCCAGCAGCGTGGCGACCGGGGAGCTGTTTTTT. Protein product: CASSVATGELFF.

There are many counts of this clonotype. The chain joins TRBV7-9 to TRBJ2-3; maybe TRBD2 (7 bases). The length of the CDR3 is 14 residues. The V end was cut by 8 bases, the J end by 6 bases, with 18 bases between. Germline CDR1 is SEHNR and CDR2 is FQNEAQ (reference sequence). The CDR3 bases are TGTGCCAGCGTGAAGGGGGGGGGAGCGGATACGCAGTATTTT. Its protein product is CASVKGGGADTQYF.

This clonotype has ten or more counts. The chain carries TRBV20-1 and TRBJ2-7; 7 nucleotides line up with TRBD2. CDR3 length: 15 residues. The V and J ends lost 3 bases and 2 bases, in that order; junction bases with no gene match: 10. Germline V CDR1 and CDR2: DFQATT, SNEGSKA (reference sequence). CDR3 region: CSARRAGVRTYEQYF. Here the CDR3 DNA reads TGCAGTGCTAGGCGGGCGGGAGTTCGAACCTACGAGCAGTACTTC.